The present entry profiles one T cell receptor beta chain with its context. The antigen is unknown. Trimming took off 3 bases at V and 3 bases at J, with 12 bases between the two ends. Per the germline V gene, CDR1 is SSHAT and CDR2 is FNYEAQ (reference sequence). This CDR3 spans 14 amino acids. Clones were sequenced by immunoSEQ multiplex PCR, and TCRdb holds only the in-frame ones, with some missing. The sample has about 100,000 clones, about 85% seen once; the top ten hold 2% to 2.5%. This entry belongs to a study of T cell responses to AZD1222 COVID-19 vaccine. Study conclusions and caveats: Donors in the cohort were predominantly white British and more often female, and clonal diversity was possibly underestimated.

This receptor was obtained from an adult who received the AZD1222 COVID-19 vaccine. Sequencing was performed on peripheral blood, taken 28 days after the second AZD1222 dose. The V and J genes are TRBV7-7 and TRBJ2-7; D may be TRBD1 or TRBD2 (5 bases each). The CDR3 nucleotides read TGTGCCAGCAGCTTTAGGGACGGCGACTACGAGCAGTACTTC. Amino acid sequence: CASSFRDGDYEQYF. Full variable domain (outside the CDR3, taken from reference TRBV7-7 and TRBJ2-7): GAGVSQSPRYKVTKRGQDVTLRCDPISSHATLYWYQQALGQGPEFLTYFNYEAQPDKSGLPSDRFSAERPEGSISTLTIQRTEQRDSAMYRCASSFRDGDYEQYFGPGTRLTVT.